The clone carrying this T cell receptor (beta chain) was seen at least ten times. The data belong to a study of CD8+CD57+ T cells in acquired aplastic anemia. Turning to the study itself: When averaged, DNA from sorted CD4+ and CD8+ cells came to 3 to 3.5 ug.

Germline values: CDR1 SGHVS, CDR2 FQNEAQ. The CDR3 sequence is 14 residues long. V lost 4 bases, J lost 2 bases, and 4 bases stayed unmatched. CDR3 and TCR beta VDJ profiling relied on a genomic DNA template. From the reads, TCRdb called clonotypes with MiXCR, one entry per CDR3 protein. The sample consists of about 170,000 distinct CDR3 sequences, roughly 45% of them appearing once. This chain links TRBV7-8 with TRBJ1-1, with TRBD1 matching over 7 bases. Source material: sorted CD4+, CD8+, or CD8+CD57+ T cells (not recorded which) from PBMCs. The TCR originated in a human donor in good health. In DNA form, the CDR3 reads TGTGCCAGCAGCTCCAACAGGGGTAACACTGAAGCTTTCTTT. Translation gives CASSSNRGNTEAFF.